Below, one T cell receptor (beta chain) is given with its context. The target of this receptor is not known. The record has no base qualities; no much larger clone is one base away. Peripheral blood CD8+ and CD4+ T cells from healthy donors, Susac syndrome patients and multiple sclerosis patients were profiled by high-throughput TCR beta sequencing. Multiple sclerosis controls were treatment-naive patients with stable or active relapsing-remitting disease fulfilling revised McDonald criteria. Bulk CD8+ and CD4+ T cells were purified by magnetic negative isolation, whereas CD8+ TEMRA cells were enriched by FACS. Blood was drawn into EDTA tubes, processed within 24 hours, and PBMCs were isolated by density gradient centrifugation. PBMCs intended for TCR sequencing were cryopreserved in liquid nitrogen and thawed later in a water bath at 37 degrees C. The sorted or isolated CD4+, CD8+ and CD8+ TEMRA cells reached a purity of at least 90%.

RNA was extracted using the RNeasy kit, and roughly 0.5 to 1 microgram was reverse transcribed with random hexamers. TCR beta CDR3 regions were amplified with the immunoSEQ multiplex PCR assay covering 54 Vbeta and 13 Jbeta segments. Bias from PCR amplification was corrected by using a synthetic template baseline for primer optimization and for computational correction. Turning to the authors' computational methods: Reads were assigned to V, D and J genes according to IMGT and analyzed in immunoSEQ Analyzer, with only productive sequences retained. Clonality was computed as one minus Shannon entropy normalized by log2 of the number of productive unique sequences. For each patient and control, public and private clones were evaluated within the 100 most prevalent clones. Clones were defined as Susac-specific when absent from the healthy and MS cohorts, from approximately 1,100 published viral clones and from other ImmuneACCESS disease sequences. Using fastp at Q25 and MiXCR, TCRdb reprocessed the public reads and kept productive beta chains. Each entry merges the rows of one CDR3 protein and shows their most common DNA and genes. The V and J calls and clone size come from TCRdb's table, not from the authors' own analysis. Within this sample are a few hundred thousand distinct CDR3 sequences, with approximately 95% of them counted one time only. The ten largest account for approximately 0.075% of the sample.

The sample is drawn from a study of CD8 T cells in Susac syndrome (dated by TCRdb to the late 2010s). Describing the broader study: The study used repertoire sequencing to test whether antigen drove CD8+ T cell activation and differentiation in Susac syndrome.

The study at large found these results: The TCR sequencing and HLA analysis was acknowledged to have included a relatively small number of individuals.

CDR1 and CDR2 were assigned from the germline V gene as LGHNA and YNFKEQ. V has 5 bases trimmed and J has 6 bases trimmed; junction bases matching no gene number 10. From the cysteine through the phenylalanine, the CDR3 covers 16 amino acids. Solely the CDR3 DNA is kept, with 48 bases framed from the first base. The sequencing sample was made of CD4+ T cells from PBMCs. The rearrangement combines TRBV4-2 with TRBJ1-6; the central 7 bases match TRBD1. The TCR comes from a human donor with multiple sclerosis. The bases read TGTGCCAGCAGCTCCTCCACAGGGGTTGTTAATTCACCCCTCCACTTT. Its protein is CASSSSTGVVNSPLHF.